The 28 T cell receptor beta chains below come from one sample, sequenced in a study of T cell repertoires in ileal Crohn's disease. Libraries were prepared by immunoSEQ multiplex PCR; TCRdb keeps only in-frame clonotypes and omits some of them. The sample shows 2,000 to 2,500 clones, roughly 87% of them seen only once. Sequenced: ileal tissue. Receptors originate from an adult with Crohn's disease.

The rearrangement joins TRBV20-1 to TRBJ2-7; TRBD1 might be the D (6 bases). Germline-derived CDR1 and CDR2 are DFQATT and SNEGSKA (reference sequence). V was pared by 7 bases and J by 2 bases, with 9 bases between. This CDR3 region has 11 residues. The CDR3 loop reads CSVRTAYEQYF. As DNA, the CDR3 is TGCAGTGTTAGGACAGCCTACGAGCAGTACTTC.

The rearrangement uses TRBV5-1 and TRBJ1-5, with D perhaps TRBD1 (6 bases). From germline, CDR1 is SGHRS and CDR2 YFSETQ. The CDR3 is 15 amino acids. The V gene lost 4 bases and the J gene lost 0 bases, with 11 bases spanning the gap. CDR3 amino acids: CASSPGQNSNQPQHF. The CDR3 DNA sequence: TGCGCCAGCAGCCCTGGACAGAATAGCAATCAGCCCCAGCATTTT.

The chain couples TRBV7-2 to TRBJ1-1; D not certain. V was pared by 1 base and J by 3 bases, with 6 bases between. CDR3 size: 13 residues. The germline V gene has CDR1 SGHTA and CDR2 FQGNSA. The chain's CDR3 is CASSLERDTEAFF. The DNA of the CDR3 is TGTGCCAGCAGCTTAGAGAGAGACACTGAAGCTTTCTTT.

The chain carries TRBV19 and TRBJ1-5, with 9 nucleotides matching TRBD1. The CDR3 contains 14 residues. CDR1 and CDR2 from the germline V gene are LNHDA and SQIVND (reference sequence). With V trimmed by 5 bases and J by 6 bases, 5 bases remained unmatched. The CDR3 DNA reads TGTGCCAGTAGTTTACAGGGGGCGACTCAGCCCCAGCATTTT. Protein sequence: CASSLQGATQPQHF.

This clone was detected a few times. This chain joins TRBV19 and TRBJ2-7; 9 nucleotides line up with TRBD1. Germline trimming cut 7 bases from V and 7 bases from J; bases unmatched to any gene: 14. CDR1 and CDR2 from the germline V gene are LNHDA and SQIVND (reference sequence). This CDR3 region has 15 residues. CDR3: CASTQGVGQGKEQYF. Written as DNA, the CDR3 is TGTGCCAGTACGCAGGGCGTGGGACAGGGAAAAGAGCAGTACTTC.

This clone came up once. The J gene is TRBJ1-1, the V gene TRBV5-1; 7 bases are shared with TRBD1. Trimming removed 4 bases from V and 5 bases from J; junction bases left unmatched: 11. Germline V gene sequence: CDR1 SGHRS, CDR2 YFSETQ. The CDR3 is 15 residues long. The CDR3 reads CASSTDGQARTEAFF. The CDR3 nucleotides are TGCGCCAGCAGCACCGATGGACAGGCGCGAACTGAAGCTTTCTTT.

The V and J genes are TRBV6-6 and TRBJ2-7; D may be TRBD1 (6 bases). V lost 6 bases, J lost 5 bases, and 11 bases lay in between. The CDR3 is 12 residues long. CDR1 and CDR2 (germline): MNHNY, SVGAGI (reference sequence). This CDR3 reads CASRHQGNEQYF. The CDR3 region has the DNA TGTGCCAGCAGACACCAGGGGAACGAGCAGTACTTC.

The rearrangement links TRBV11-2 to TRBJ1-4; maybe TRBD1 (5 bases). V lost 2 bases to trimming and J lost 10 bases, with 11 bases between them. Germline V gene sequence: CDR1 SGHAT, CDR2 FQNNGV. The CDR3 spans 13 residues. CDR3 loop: CASSLMGGRKLFF. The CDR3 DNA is TGTGCCAGCAGCTTAATGGGGGGAAGAAAACTGTTTTTT.

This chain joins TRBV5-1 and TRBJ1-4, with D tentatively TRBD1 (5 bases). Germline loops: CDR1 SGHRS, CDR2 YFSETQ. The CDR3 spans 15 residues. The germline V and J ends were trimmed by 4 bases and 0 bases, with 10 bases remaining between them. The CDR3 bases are TGCGCCAGCAGCGCAGACAGCACAACTAATGAAAAACTGTTTTTT. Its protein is CASSADSTTNEKLFF.

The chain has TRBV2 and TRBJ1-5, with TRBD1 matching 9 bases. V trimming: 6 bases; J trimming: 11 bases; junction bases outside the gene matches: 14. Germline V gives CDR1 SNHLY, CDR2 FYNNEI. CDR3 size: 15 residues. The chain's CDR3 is CASRSAGTGSAAQHF. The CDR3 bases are TGTGCCAGCAGGAGCGCCGGGACAGGGAGCGCGGCCCAGCATTTT.

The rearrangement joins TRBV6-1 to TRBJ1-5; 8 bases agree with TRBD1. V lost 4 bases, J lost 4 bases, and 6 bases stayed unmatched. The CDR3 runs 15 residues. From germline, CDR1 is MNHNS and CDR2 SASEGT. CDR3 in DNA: TGTGCCAGCAGTGGATGGACAGGGATGAATCAGCCCCAGCATTTT. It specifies CASSGWTGMNQPQHF.

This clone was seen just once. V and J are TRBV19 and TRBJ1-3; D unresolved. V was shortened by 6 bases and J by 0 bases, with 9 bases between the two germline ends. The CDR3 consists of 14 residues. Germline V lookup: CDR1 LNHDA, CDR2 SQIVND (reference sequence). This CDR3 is CASRTAGSGNTIYF. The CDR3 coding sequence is TGTGCCAGTAGAACTGCGGGCTCTGGAAACACCATATATTTT. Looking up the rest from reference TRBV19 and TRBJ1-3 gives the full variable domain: DGGITQSPKYLFRKEGQNVTLSCEQNLNHDAMYWYRQDPGQGLRLIYYSQIVNDFQKGDIAEGYSVSREKKESFPLTVTSAQKNPTAFYLCASRTAGSGNTIYFGEGSWLTVV.

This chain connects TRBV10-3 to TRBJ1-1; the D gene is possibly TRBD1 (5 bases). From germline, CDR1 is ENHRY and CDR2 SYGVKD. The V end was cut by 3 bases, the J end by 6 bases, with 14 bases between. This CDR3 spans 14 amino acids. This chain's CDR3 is CAISDPGRLAEAFF. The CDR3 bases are TGTGCCATCAGTGACCCAGGGAGGCTCGCTGAAGCTTTCTTT.

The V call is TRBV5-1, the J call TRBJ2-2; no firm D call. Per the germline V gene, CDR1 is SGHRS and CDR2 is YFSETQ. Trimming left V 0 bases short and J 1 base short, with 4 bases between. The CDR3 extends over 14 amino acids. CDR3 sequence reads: CASSLARNTGELFF. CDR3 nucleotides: TGCGCCAGCAGCTTGGCCAGGAACACCGGGGAGCTGTTTTTT.

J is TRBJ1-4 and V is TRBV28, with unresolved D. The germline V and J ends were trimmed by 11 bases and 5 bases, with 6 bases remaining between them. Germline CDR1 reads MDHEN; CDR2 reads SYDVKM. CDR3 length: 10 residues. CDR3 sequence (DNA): TGTGCCGTTCAAAATGAAAAACTGTTTTTT. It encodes CAVQNEKLFF.

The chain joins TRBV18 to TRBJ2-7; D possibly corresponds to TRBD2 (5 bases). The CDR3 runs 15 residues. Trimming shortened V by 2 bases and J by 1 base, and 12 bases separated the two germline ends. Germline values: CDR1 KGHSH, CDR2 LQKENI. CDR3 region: CASSPTGERSYEQYF. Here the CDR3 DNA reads TGTGCCAGCTCACCAACCGGGGAGCGGTCCTACGAGCAGTACTTC.

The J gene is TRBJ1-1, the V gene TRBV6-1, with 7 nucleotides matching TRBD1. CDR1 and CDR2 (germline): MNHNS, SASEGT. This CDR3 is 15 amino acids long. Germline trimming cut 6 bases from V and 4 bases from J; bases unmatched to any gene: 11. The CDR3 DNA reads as TGTGCCAGCAGAGCGGGCCCAGGGGGAGTCACTGAAGCTTTCTTT. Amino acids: CASRAGPGGVTEAFF.

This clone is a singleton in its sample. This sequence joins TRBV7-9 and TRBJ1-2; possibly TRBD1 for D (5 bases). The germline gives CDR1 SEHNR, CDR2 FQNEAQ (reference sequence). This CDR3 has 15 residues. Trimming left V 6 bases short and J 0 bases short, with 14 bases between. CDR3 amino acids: CASRGAFGPNYGYTF. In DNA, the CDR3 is TGTGCCAGCAGAGGGGCTTTTGGGCCTAACTATGGCTACACCTTC.

The CDR3 DNA reads TGTGCCTGGAGTGTCAGGGACTACTCTGGAAACACCATATATTTT. This codes for CAWSVRDYSGNTIYF. The V and J genes are TRBV30 and TRBJ1-3; possible D gene TRBD1, 5 bases. The CDR3 has 15 residues. Trimming removed 0 bases at V and 0 bases at J, with 9 bases between. Per germline, CDR1 GTSNPN and CDR2 SVGIG (reference sequence).

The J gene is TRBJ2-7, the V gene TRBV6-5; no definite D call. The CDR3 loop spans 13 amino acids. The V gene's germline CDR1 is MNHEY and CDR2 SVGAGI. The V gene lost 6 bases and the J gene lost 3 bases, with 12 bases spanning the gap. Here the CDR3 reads CASSTNTGYEQYF. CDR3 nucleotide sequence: TGTGCCAGCAGCACCAATACGGGCTACGAGCAGTACTTC.

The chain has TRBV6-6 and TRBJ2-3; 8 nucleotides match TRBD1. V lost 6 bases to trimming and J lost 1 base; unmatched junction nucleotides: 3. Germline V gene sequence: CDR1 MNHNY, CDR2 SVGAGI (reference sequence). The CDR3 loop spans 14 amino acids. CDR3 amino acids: CASSGGQGTDTQYF. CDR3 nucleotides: TGTGCCAGCAGCGGGGGACAGGGCACAGATACGCAGTATTTT.

This chain's CDR3 is CASSYGQGVTREKLFF. CDR3 sequence (DNA): TGTGCCAGCAGTTACGGACAGGGGGTGACGAGGGAAAAACTGTTTTTT. The rearrangement uses TRBV6-6 and TRBJ1-4; 10 bases are shared with TRBD1. V lost 2 bases and J lost 8; bases outside the gene matches: 8. The germline CDR1 and CDR2 sequences are MNHNY and SVGAGI (reference sequence). This CDR3 region has 16 residues.

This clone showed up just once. In nucleotides, the CDR3 is TGTGCCAGCAGTCCGGACAGGGGGAAAAACGAGCAGTACTTC. This translates into CASSPDRGKNEQYF. The chain couples TRBV27 to TRBJ2-7, with 10 bases that match TRBD1. This CDR3 is built from 14 residues. CDR1 is MNHEY, CDR2 SMNVEV, per germline (reference sequence). J gave up 5 bases and V 5 bases, and 6 bases lay outside the gene matches.

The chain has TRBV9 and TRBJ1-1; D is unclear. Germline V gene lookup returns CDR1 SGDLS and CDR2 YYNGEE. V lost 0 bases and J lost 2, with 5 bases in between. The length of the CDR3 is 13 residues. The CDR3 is CASSVGSNTEAFF. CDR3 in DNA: TGTGCCAGCAGCGTAGGTTCAAACACTGAAGCTTTCTTT.

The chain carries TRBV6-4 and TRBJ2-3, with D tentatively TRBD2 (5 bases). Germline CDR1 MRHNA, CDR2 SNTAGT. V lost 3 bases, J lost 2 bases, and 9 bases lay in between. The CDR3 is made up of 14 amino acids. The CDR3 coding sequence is TGTGCCAGCAGTGAGGCTAGCTTCACAGATACGCAGTATTTT. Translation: CASSEASFTDTQYF.

The CDR3 spells CASSSPTSSKDTQYF. For the CDR3, the DNA is TGTGCCAGCAGCTCCCCGACTAGTTCGAAGGATACGCAGTATTTT. The chain couples TRBV7-2 to TRBJ2-3, with D perhaps TRBD2 (6 bases). V lost 4 bases and J lost 6, with 17 bases in between. Germline loops: CDR1 SGHTA, CDR2 FQGNSA. This CDR3 has 15 residues.

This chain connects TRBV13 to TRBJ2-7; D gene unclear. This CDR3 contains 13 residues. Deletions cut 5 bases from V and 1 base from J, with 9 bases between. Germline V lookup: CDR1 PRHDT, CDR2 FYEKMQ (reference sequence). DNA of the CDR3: TGTGCCAGCAGCCCCTACGGTTCCTACGAGCAGTACTTC. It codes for CASSPYGSYEQYF.

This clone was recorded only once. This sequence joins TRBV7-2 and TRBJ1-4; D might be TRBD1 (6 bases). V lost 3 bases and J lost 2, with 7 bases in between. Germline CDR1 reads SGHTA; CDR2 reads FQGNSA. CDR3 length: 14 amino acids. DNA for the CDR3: TGTGCCAGCAGCTTTACAGGGACTAATGAAAAACTGTTTTTT. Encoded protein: CASSFTGTNEKLFF.